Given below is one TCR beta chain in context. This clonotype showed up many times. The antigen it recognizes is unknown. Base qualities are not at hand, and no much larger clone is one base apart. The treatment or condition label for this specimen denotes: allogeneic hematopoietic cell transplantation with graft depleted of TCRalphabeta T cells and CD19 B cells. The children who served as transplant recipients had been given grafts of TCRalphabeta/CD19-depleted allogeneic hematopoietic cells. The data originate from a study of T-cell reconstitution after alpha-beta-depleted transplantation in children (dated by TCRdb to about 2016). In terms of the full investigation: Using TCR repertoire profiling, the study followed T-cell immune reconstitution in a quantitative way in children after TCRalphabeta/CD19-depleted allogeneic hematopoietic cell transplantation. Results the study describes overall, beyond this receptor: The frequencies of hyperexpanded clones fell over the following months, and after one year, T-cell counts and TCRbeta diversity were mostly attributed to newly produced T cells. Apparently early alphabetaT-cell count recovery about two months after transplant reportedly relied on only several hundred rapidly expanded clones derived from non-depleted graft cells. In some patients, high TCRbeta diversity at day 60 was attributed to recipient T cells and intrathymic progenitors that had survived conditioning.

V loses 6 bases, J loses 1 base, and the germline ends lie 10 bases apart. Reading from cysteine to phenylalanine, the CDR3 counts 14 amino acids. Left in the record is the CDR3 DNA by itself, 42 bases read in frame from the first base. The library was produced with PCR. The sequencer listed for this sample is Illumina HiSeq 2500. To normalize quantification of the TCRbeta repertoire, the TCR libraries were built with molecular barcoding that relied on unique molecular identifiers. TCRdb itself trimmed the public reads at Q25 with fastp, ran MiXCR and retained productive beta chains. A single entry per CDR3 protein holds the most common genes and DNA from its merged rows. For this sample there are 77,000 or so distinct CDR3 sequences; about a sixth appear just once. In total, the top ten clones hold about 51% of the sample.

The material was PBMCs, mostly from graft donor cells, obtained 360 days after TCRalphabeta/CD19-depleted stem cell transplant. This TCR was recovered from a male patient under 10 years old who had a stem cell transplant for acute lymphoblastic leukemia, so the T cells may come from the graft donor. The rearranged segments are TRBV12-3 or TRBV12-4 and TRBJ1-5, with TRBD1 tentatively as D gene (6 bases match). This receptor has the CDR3 CASSRGQSNQPQHF. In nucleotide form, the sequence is TGTGCCAGCAGCCGGGGACAAAGCAATCAGCCCCAGCATTTT.